A single count supports the clone carrying this T cell receptor (beta chain). A read error may be the cause here, since a much bigger clone is one base away. The data are from a study of regulatory T cells in long-lasting Graves disease. The time point was: newly diagnosed GD, antithyroid drugs for less than 3 months. Following extraction of RNA from PBMCs, that RNA was used to make the TCR library. The CDR3 totals 12 residues. Germline-derived CDR1 and CDR2 are KGHDR and SFDVKD. Investigators prepared the TCR beta libraries by applying iRepertoire HTBI primers and Arm-PCR of CDR3 regions. TCRdb redid the calling of the multiplex PCR reads with MiXCR, one entry per CDR3 protein. The data contain about 540,000 distinct CDR3 sequences, roughly 12% of them seen just once; the ten biggest clones take up roughly 10%. A further study also used this sample, focusing on T cells in Graves' hyperthyroidism and ophthalmopathy.

The sample here was peripheral blood mononuclear cells (PBMCs), taken at new diagnosis, from a patient treated with antithyroid drugs. This chain joins TRBV24-1 and TRBJ2-7; D gene ambiguous. The receptor was derived from a man aged 30 to 39 with Graves disease. The CDR3: CATSDPAHEQCF. The CDR3 DNA sequence: TGTGCCACCAGTGACCCTGCCCACGAGCAGTGCTTC.